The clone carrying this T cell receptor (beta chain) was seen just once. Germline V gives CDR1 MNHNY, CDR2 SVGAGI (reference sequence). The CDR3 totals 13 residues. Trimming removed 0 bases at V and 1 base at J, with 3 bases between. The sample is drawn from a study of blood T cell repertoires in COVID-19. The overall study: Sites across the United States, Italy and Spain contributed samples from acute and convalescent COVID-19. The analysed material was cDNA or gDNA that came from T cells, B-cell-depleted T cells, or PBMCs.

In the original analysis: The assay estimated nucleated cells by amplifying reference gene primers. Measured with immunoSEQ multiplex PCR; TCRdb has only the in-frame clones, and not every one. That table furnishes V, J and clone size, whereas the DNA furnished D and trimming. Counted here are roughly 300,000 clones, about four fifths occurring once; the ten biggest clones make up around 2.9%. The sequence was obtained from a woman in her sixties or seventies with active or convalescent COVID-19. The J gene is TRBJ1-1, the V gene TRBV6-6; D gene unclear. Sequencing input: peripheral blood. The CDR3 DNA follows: TGTGCCAGCAGTTACTCCCAGAACACTGAAGCTTTCTTT. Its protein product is CASSYSQNTEAFF.